This is a list of T cell receptor beta chains from one sample in a study of cytomegalovirus exposure and HLA in healthy donors. Measured with immunoSEQ multiplex PCR; TCRdb has only the in-frame clones, and not every one. Its listing shows about 140,000 clones. The sample taken for sequencing was PBMCs. The receptors were gathered from a woman younger than 35 in good health and CMV-seronegative. Each CDR3 is given with its conserved first and last residue. Each record gives: CDR3 length, V gene, J gene, D gene, CDR3 protein, CDR3 DNA. The D gene is left open where the match is weak.

14,TRBV10-3,TRBJ2-1,TRBD1,CAISRDSESNEQFF,TGTGCCATCAGTAGGGACAGCGAATCCAATGAGCAGTTCTTC
14,TRBV6-1,TRBJ1-1,-,CASSTTGTNTEAFF,TGTGCCAGCAGCACCACAGGGACAAACACTGAAGCTTTCTTT
16,TRBV11-2,TRBJ1-1,TRBD1,CASSSGIGQGATEAFF,TGTGCCAGCAGCAGCGGAATAGGACAGGGAGCCACTGAAGCTTTCTTT
15,TRBV6-5,TRBJ1-2,TRBD1,CASSAYRGPSYGYTF,TGTGCCAGCAGTGCTTACAGGGGACCTAGCTATGGCTACACCTTC
14,TRBV4-3,TRBJ2-5,-,CASSQEREGETQYF,TGCGCCAGCAGCCAAGAGAGGGAAGGAGAGACCCAGTACTTC
15,TRBV19,TRBJ1-2,TRBD1,CASSIARQGYEGYTF,TGTGCCAGTAGTATAGCGCGACAGGGATATGAGGGCTACACCTTC
15,TRBV5-6,TRBJ1-4,-,CASSLYRNGDEKLFF,TGTGCCAGCAGCTTGTACAGGAATGGTGATGAAAAACTGTTTTTT
13,TRBV5-1,TRBJ2-3,TRBD1,CASQDRVTDTQYF,TGCGCCAGCCAGGACAGGGTGACAGATACGCAGTATTTT
13,TRBV4-1,TRBJ1-5,TRBD1,CASSQQGDQPQHF,TGCGCCAGCAGCCAGCAGGGGGATCAGCCCCAGCATTTT
16,TRBV19,TRBJ1-1,-,CASTIGRSPGNTEAFF,TGTGCCAGTACCATAGGGAGATCGCCGGGGAACACTGAAGCTTTCTTT
15,TRBV6-1,TRBJ1-5,TRBD1,CASRWTGSSNQPQHF,TGTGCCAGCAGATGGACAGGTAGCAGCAATCAGCCCCAGCATTTT